This T cell receptor beta chain was identified in a study of cytomegalovirus exposure and HLA in healthy donors. The study's findings and limits: In a later analysis, most CMV-associated TCR beta chains appeared HLA-restricted.

In the case of this clone: Its cognate antigen is unknown.

The PCR contained 60 Vbeta and 13 Jbeta primers. Sequenced by immunoSEQ multiplex PCR; TCRdb stores in-frame clones only, minus some. Of some 130,000 clones listed, around three quarters are singletons. The sample consisted of PBMCs. This clonotype was obtained from a man between 18 and 35 years old in good health and CMV-seronegative.

CDR3 sequence: CASSFGTSGYNEQFF. Written as DNA, the CDR3 is TGTGCCAGCAGCTTTGGGACTAGCGGATACAATGAGCAGTTCTTC. The chain has TRBV7-8 and TRBJ2-1, with TRBD2 identical over 11 bases. Germline loops: CDR1 SGHVS, CDR2 FQNEAQ. The CDR3 totals 15 residues. V dropped 3 bases and J dropped 4; count of bases not matched to a gene: 2.